Presented here are 24 T cell receptor beta chains from one specimen sequenced in a study of T cell responses to AZD1222 COVID-19 vaccine. Using immunoSEQ multiplex PCR, the repertoire was profiled, and TCRdb retains in-frame clones only, with some absent. The sample lists about 140,000 clones; under 95% were seen once. The material sequenced was peripheral blood, taken 28 days after the second AZD1222 dose. These receptors all come from an adult who received the AZD1222 COVID-19 vaccine.

This rearrangement joins TRBV9 to TRBJ2-5; 8 nucleotides align to TRBD2. The CDR3 is 15 amino acids. Germline assignment: CDR1 SGDLS and CDR2 YYNGEE. J lost 0 bases, V lost 3 bases, and 4 bases had no gene match. CDR3 nucleotide sequence: TGTGCCAGCAGCGATAAGCGGGGGTACCAAGAGACCCAGTACTTC. Its protein product is CASSDKRGYQETQYF.

The rearrangement uses TRBV6-1 and TRBJ1-2; no clear D. Trimming cost V 2 bases and J 2 bases, with 12 bases left between them. From germline, CDR1 is MNHNS and CDR2 SASEGT. This CDR3 has 15 residues. In nucleotides, the CDR3 is TGTGCCAGCAGTGAACTGAGGACCTTAAACTATGGCTACACCTTC. It encodes CASSELRTLNYGYTF.

This clone is a singleton in its sample. This rearrangement joins TRBV5-1 to TRBJ2-3; D is perhaps TRBD1 (6 bases). Trimming stripped 6 bases from V and 2 bases from J, with 13 bases between. The CDR3 loop spans 14 amino acids. Germline values: CDR1 SGHRS, CDR2 YFSETQ. The chain's CDR3 is CASTLRGFTDTQYF. DNA for the CDR3: TGCGCCAGCACCCTGAGGGGGTTCACAGATACGCAGTATTTT.

The chain carries TRBV2 and TRBJ2-2; D not certain. The length of the CDR3 is 12 residues. The germline V and J ends were trimmed by 0 bases and 6 bases, with 2 bases remaining between them. The germline CDR1 and CDR2 sequences are SNHLY and FYNNEI. Written as DNA, the CDR3 is TGTGCCAGCAGTGAAGCGCCCGGGGAGCTGTTTTTT. It yields the protein CASSEAPGELFF.

This clone was recorded once. V is TRBV7-9 and J is TRBJ1-3; D is perhaps TRBD1 (5 bases). The CDR3 has 14 residues. Germline values: CDR1 SEHNR, CDR2 FQNEAQ (reference sequence). Trimming cost V 4 bases and J 2 bases, with 9 bases left between them. CDR3 DNA sequence: TGTGCCAGCAGCTGGTGGGGACCTGGAAACACCATATATTTT. Encoded protein: CASSWWGPGNTIYF.

Details on this clone: A read error may account for a junction end that differs from germline. The chain employs TRBV6-4 and TRBJ2-1, with TRBD2 matching over 7 bases. Germline CDR1 MRHNA, CDR2 SNTAGT. CDR3 length: 15 amino acids. The CDR3 region has the DNA TGTGCCAGCGGTGAAGAAGCGGGGCCTTTTAATGAGCAGTTCTTC. Residues: CASGEEAGPFNEQFF.

This clone was counted once. This sequence joins TRBV6-5 and TRBJ1-1; 9 bases fit TRBD1. This CDR3 is 15 amino acids long. V shed 4 bases, J shed 2 bases, and the junction held 5 bases outside the gene matches. Looked up from germline, CDR1 is MNHEY and CDR2 is SVGAGI. This CDR3 reads CASSFRTGANTEAFF. CDR3 coding DNA: TGTGCCAGCAGTTTCCGGACAGGGGCAAACACTGAAGCTTTCTTT.

The V call is TRBV18, the J call TRBJ2-5, with D unclear. This CDR3 contains 15 residues. CDR1 and CDR2 (germline): KGHSH, LQKENI. V lost 4 bases, J lost 3 bases, and 15 bases lay in between. DNA of the CDR3: TGTGCCAGCTCACAAAACCCCGGGCTTAAAGAGACCCAGTACTTC. Translated: CASSQNPGLKETQYF.

The V and J genes are TRBV5-1 and TRBJ1-1; the D gene is possibly TRBD1 (6 bases). The CDR3 contains 14 residues. V lost 4 bases and J 3 bases, leaving 13 bases between the germline ends. From germline, CDR1 is SGHRS and CDR2 YFSETQ. The CDR3 DNA reads TGCGCCAGCAGCCTGAAACAGGGTGACACTGAAGCTTTCTTT. Encoded protein: CASSLKQGDTEAFF.

The genes are TRBV5-1 and TRBJ2-3; D unclear. The germline V gene encodes CDR1 SGHRS and CDR2 YFSETQ. The CDR3 covers 14 residues. V was pared by 0 bases and J by 2 bases, with 7 bases between. For the CDR3, the DNA is TGCGCCAGCAGCTTGGGGACCCACACAGATACGCAGTATTTT. This gives the protein CASSLGTHTDTQYF.

The chain carries TRBV5-1 and TRBJ2-3; tentatively, D is TRBD1 (6 bases). Trimming shortened V by 0 bases and J by 4 bases, and 9 bases separated the two germline ends. Germline assignment: CDR1 SGHRS and CDR2 YFSETQ. This CDR3 is built from 14 residues. CDR3 amino acids: CASSLDRAPDTQYF. DNA for the CDR3: TGCGCCAGCAGCTTGGACAGGGCCCCAGATACGCAGTATTTT.

The chain joins TRBV27 to TRBJ1-2, with 11 bases that match TRBD1. The CDR3 spans 16 residues. The germline V gene has CDR1 MNHEY and CDR2 SMNVEV (reference sequence). Trimming cost V 5 bases and J 5 bases; bases outside gene matches: 10. CDR3 in amino acids: CASSIDGQGARYGYTF. The DNA for the CDR3 is TGTGCCAGCAGTATAGACGGACAGGGGGCGCGGTATGGCTACACCTTC.

V and J are TRBV3-1 (or the pseudogene TRBV3-2) and TRBJ1-2, with D unclear. The germline V and J ends were trimmed by 3 bases and 8 bases, with 10 bases remaining between them. The germline gives CDR1 LGHDT, CDR2 YNNKEL (reference sequence). The length of the CDR3 is 12 residues. The CDR3 is CASSQRRYGYTF. The CDR3 DNA follows: TGTGCCAGCAGCCAGAGGCGGTACGGCTACACCTTC.

V usage is TRBV11-3 and J usage is TRBJ2-2, with a tentative D call TRBD2 (5 bases). The CDR3 covers 16 residues. Germline V gives CDR1 SGHNT, CDR2 YENEEA. The V and J ends lost 2 bases and 2 bases respectively, with 12 bases between them. In nucleotides, the CDR3 is TGTGCCAGCAGCTTAAGTGCCCGGGGAAACACCGGGGAGCTGTTTTTT. As protein: CASSLSARGNTGELFF.

The chain joins TRBV9 to TRBJ1-2, with D perhaps TRBD1 (5 bases). In germline, CDR1 is SGDLS, CDR2 YYNGEE. V gave up 2 bases and J gave up 2 bases, with 7 bases separating them. This CDR3 has 13 residues. CDR3 nucleotides: TGTGCCAGCAGCGTGGGGGAGAACTATGGCTACACCTTC. Protein: CASSVGENYGYTF.

This clone appeared a few times. The chain uses TRBV3-1 (or the pseudogene TRBV3-2) and TRBJ2-1; D may be TRBD2 (5 bases). V was shortened by 2 bases and J by 6 bases, with 8 bases between the two germline ends. This CDR3 comprises 13 residues. CDR1 is LGHDT, CDR2 YNNKEL, per germline (reference sequence). The CDR3 DNA is TGTGCCAGCAGCCAACTGGCGGGCAATGAGCAGTTCTTC. Its translation is CASSQLAGNEQFF.

The rearrangement uses TRBV28 and TRBJ2-1, with TRBD2 matching 7 bases. The CDR3 length is 16 residues. The germline CDR1 and CDR2 sequences are MDHEN and SYDVKM. V lost 7 bases, J lost 2 bases, and 11 bases stayed unmatched. CDR3 in amino acids: CASTVGGGSPYNEQFF. The CDR3 bases are TGTGCCAGCACCGTAGGAGGCGGGAGCCCCTACAATGAGCAGTTCTTC. The full variable domain, with the rest looked up from reference TRBV28 and TRBJ2-1, is DVKVTQSSRYLVKRTGEKVFLECVQDMDHENMFWYRQDPGLGLRLIYFSYDVKMKEKGDIPEGYSVSREKKERFSLILESASTNQTSMYLCASTVGGGSPYNEQFFGPGTRLTVL.

The V call is TRBV6-1, the J call TRBJ2-7; the match to TRBD1 covers 8 bases. Trimming at V came to 3 bases and at J to 3 bases, leaving 7 bases not matched to a gene. This CDR3 comprises 15 residues. From germline, CDR1 is MNHNS and CDR2 SASEGT. CDR3 nucleotides: TGTGCCAGCAGTGACACGGACAGGGCGCGCTACGAGCAGTACTTC. Translation gives CASSDTDRARYEQYF.

The chain recombines TRBV6-6 with TRBJ2-3; 7 bases match TRBD2. After removal of 7 bases from V and 2 bases from J, the junction contained 9 bases not matched to a gene. Germline CDR1 and CDR2: MNHNY and SVGAGI (reference sequence). The CDR3 runs 15 residues. The CDR3 loop reads CASNQRREYTDTQYF. The CDR3 nucleotides are TGTGCCAGCAACCAGAGGCGGGAGTACACAGATACGCAGTATTTT.

This clone appeared once. The rearrangement joins TRBV3-1 (or the pseudogene TRBV3-2) to TRBJ2-5, with 7 bases matching TRBD2. V shed 0 bases and J 2 bases; nucleotides not matched to a gene: 3. In germline, CDR1 is LGHDT, CDR2 YNNKEL (reference sequence). The CDR3 extends over 15 amino acids. The CDR3 region has the DNA TGTGCCAGCAGCCAAGAGGGACTACGGCAAGAGACCCAGTACTTC. It specifies CASSQEGLRQETQYF.

The J gene is TRBJ2-5, the V gene TRBV7-9, with D possibly called TRBD1 or TRBD2 (5 bases each). Per germline, CDR1 SEHNR and CDR2 FQNEAQ (reference sequence). V was pared by 5 bases and J by 3 bases, with 13 bases between. The CDR3 extends over 14 amino acids. The CDR3 is CASSHRRGEETQYF. The CDR3 coding sequence is TGTGCCAGCAGCCACCGGAGAGGGGAAGAGACCCAGTACTTC.

The rearrangement links TRBV4-2 to TRBJ1-3; no firm D call. The CDR3 contains 18 residues. From germline, CDR1 is LGHNA and CDR2 YNFKEQ. The V and J ends lost 0 bases and 0 bases respectively, with 15 bases between them. In nucleotides, the CDR3 is TGTGCCAGCAGCCAAGATCACAGCACACGGCACTCTGGAAACACCATATATTTT. Protein product: CASSQDHSTRHSGNTIYF.

CDR3 nucleotide sequence: TGTGCCAGCAGGGACCTCATAGCGAACACCGGGGAGCTGTTTTTT. Amino acid sequence: CASRDLIANTGELFF. The chain couples TRBV6-1 to TRBJ2-2; D uncertain. From germline, CDR1 is MNHNS and CDR2 SASEGT. This CDR3 is 15 amino acids long. V was cut by 6 bases and J by 0 bases, with 11 bases left in between.

The chain employs TRBV19 and TRBJ1-2, with D possibly being TRBD1 (6 bases). CDR1 is LNHDA, CDR2 SQIVND, per germline (reference sequence). The CDR3 has 15 residues. V shed 3 bases and J shed 0 bases, with 11 bases lying between them. The CDR3 loop reads CASSISTGSNYGYTF. Written as DNA, the CDR3 is TGTGCCAGTAGTATTTCGACAGGATCTAACTATGGCTACACCTTC. The full variable domain, in which reference TRBV19 and TRBJ1-2 provide the parts outside the CDR3, is DGGITQSPKYLFRKEGQNVTLSCEQNLNHDAMYWYRQDPGQGLRLIYYSQIVNDFQKGDIAEGYSVSREKKESFPLTVTSAQKNPTAFYLCASSISTGSNYGYTFGSGTRLTVV.